This TCR beta chain was obtained from a study of Graves' ophthalmopathy and Graves' hyperthyroidism. Study-wide points: The model achieved around 67% sensitivity and 72% to 75% specificity for ophthalmopathy progression.

Symptoms, serum thyroxine and TRAb, thyroid ultrasound, and orbital computed tomography formed the diagnostic basis. Germline V lookup: CDR1 DFQATT, CDR2 SNEGSKA (reference sequence). The CDR3 consists of 20 residues. The ends lost 0 bases at V and 0 bases at J; junction bases unmatched: 17. This clonotype was seen ten or more times. Its antigen remains unknown. Scientists amplified the TCR beta CDR3 regions from RNA transcripts. The library came from an HTBI-primed first-round RT-PCR and a second-round multiplex PCR. From the multiplex PCR reads, TCRdb called clonotypes with MiXCR, one entry per CDR3 protein. The sample lists hundreds of thousands of distinct CDR3 sequences, roughly 20% seen once, with roughly 7.4% in the top ten.

This receptor was taken from a woman younger than 35 with stable Graves' hyperthyroidism. Some clones in this sample may be carry-over from other donors' samples. Sequencing was performed on peripheral blood. The chain carries TRBV20-1 and TRBJ1-5; 7 bases match TRBD1. The chain's CDR3 is CSARDQRQGLSPYSNQPQHF. CDR3 nucleotide sequence: TGCAGTGCTAGAGACCAACGACAGGGCCTCTCACCTTATAGCAATCAGCCCCAGCATTTT.